The 29 T cell receptor beta chains below all came from one sample that was sequenced in a study of shared clonotypes between healthy human individuals. Here immunoSEQ multiplex PCR was the method, and the copy in TCRdb shows in-frame clones only, minus some. This sample has approximately 2.1 million clones, with roughly 93% found just once. Sequenced input: naive CD4+ T cells from PBMCs. Subset of the sample: CD45RA+ positively selected. The receptors stem from a young man in good health. Some clones in this sample may be carry-over from other donors' samples.

The rearrangement uses TRBV20-1 and TRBJ2-1, with D hard to call. The ends were cut back, 7 bases at V and 3 bases at J, with 4 bases in the middle. Germline V lookup: CDR1 DFQATT, CDR2 SNEGSKA (reference sequence). This CDR3 has 10 residues. CDR3 DNA: TGCAGTGGATACTACAATGAGCAGTTCTTC. Translating it yields CSGYYNEQFF.

This chain joins TRBV2 and TRBJ2-2; 9 bases are shared with TRBD1. The J segment lost 3 bases and the V segment lost 3 bases, leaving 5 bases of the junction unmatched. The CDR3 sequence is 16 residues long. Germline V CDR1 and CDR2: SNHLY, FYNNEI. The CDR3 DNA sequence: TGTGCCAGCAGTGATCAGGACAGGGGAGACACCGGGGAGCTGTTTTTT. It encodes CASSDQDRGDTGELFF. Variable domain in full (rest from reference TRBV2 and TRBJ2-2): EPEVTQTPSHQVTQMGQEVILRCVPISNHLYFYWYRQILGQKVEFLVSFYNNEISEKSEIFDDQFSVERPDGSNFTLKIRSTKLEDSAMYFCASSDQDRGDTGELFFGEGSRLTVL.

The V gene is TRBV6-1, the J gene TRBJ1-2; D uncertain. The V gene's germline CDR1 is MNHNS and CDR2 SASEGT. The CDR3 is made up of 14 amino acids. Trimming left V 1 base short and J 7 bases short, with 13 bases between. This CDR3 reads CASSEVRRFSGYTF. DNA for the CDR3: TGTGCCAGCAGTGAAGTCCGCAGATTTAGTGGCTACACCTTC.

The genes are TRBV5-1 and TRBJ2-2; D remains ambiguous. This CDR3 comprises 15 residues. Germline values: CDR1 SGHRS, CDR2 YFSETQ. With 0 bases removed from V and 4 bases from J, the gap between germline ends came to 10 bases. CDR3 bases: TGCGCCAGCAGCTTGGGTAGGGTGTTCACCGGGGAGCTGTTTTTT. It is translated as CASSLGRVFTGELFF.

The chain combines TRBV11-1 with TRBJ1-1; D is uncertain. Germline CDR1 is SGHAT and CDR2 is FQDESV (reference sequence). The CDR3 consists of 14 residues. V lost 5 bases and J 6 bases, leaving 16 bases between the germline ends. The CDR3 reads CASSDPGRSAEAFF. The CDR3 nucleotides read TGTGCCAGCAGCGATCCCGGGCGCAGCGCTGAAGCTTTCTTT.

The CDR3 region has the DNA TGTGCCAGCAGCCAAGGACTTAGCGGACTCTCCTACGAGCAGTACTTC. Its protein product is CASSQGLSGLSYEQYF. The rearrangement links TRBV4-2 to TRBJ2-7, with D perhaps TRBD2 (6 bases). V was clipped by 1 base and J by 0 bases, with 13 bases between them. Looked up from germline, CDR1 is LGHNA and CDR2 is YNFKEQ. The CDR3 runs to 16 residues.

CDR3 sequence: CASSSRANEKLFF. Here the CDR3 DNA reads TGTGCCAGTAGTAGCCGGGCTAATGAAAAACTGTTTTTT. The V and J genes are TRBV19 and TRBJ1-4; D ambiguous. The CDR3 runs to 13 residues. Germline V gene data show CDR1 as LNHDA and CDR2 as SQIVND (reference sequence). V lost 4 bases and J 3 bases, leaving 6 bases between the germline ends.

The chain has TRBV7-2 and TRBJ1-1, with TRBD1 matching over 7 bases. CDR1 is SGHTA and CDR2 is FQGNSA in the germline V gene. The CDR3 sequence is 17 residues long. V shed 5 bases and J 4 bases; nucleotides not matched to a gene: 16. The CDR3 DNA reads TGTGCCAGCAGCCCACGGGGAGGGGGCGCGGGGGGCACTGAAGCTTTCTTT. It specifies CASSPRGGGAGGTEAFF.

This chain connects TRBV7-8 to TRBJ2-1, with TRBD2 matching over 12 bases. In germline, CDR1 is SGHVS, CDR2 FQNEAQ. V lost 6 bases and J lost 10; bases outside the gene matches: 7. The length of the CDR3 is 14 residues. CDR3 in amino acids: CASRPTSGSREQFF. CDR3 nucleotides: TGTGCCAGCAGACCGACTAGCGGGAGTAGGGAGCAGTTCTTC.

This chain's CDR3 is CASSPRDRNYNEQFF. The CDR3 bases are TGTGCCAGCAGCCCTCGAGACAGAAATTACAATGAGCAGTTCTTC. The chain has TRBV5-8 and TRBJ2-1, with a tentative D call TRBD1 (5 bases). V was pared by 4 bases and J by 4 bases, with 15 bases between. CDR3 size: 15 residues. Per germline, CDR1 SGHTS and CDR2 YDEGEE.

V gene TRBV2 combines with J gene TRBJ2-7; 8 bases align to TRBD1. This CDR3 region has 14 residues. CDR1 is SNHLY, CDR2 FYNNEI, per germline. V lost 4 bases and J lost 2; bases outside the gene matches: 4. As DNA, the CDR3 is TGTGCCAGCAGTGTTCAGGGGGCCCCCTACGAGCAGTACTTC. Translated: CASSVQGAPYEQYF.

Concerning this clone: Other DNA sequences in the sample encode the same CDR3. The chain carries TRBV28 and TRBJ2-7; D might be TRBD1 (6 bases). CDR1 and CDR2 from the germline V gene are MDHEN and SYDVKM. This CDR3 spans 10 amino acids. Between the trimmed V and J ends, which lost 11 bases and 4 bases, there was a span of 9 bases. This chain's CDR3 is CASQGYEQYF. CDR3 nucleotides: TGTGCCTCCCAGGGGTACGAGCAGTACTTC.

The rearrangement links TRBV28 to TRBJ1-5; 9 nucleotides agree with TRBD1. The V segment lost 3 bases and the J segment 5 bases; nucleotides outside the gene matches: 8. Germline-derived CDR1 and CDR2 are MDHEN and SYDVKM. This CDR3 comprises 16 residues. In DNA, the CDR3 is TGTGCCAGCAGTTTGCCACAACGACAGGGGGATCAGCCCCAGCATTTT. Encoded protein: CASSLPQRQGDQPQHF.

This chain uses TRBV2 with TRBJ2-7; D is undetermined. The germline V and J ends were trimmed by 5 bases and 12 bases, with 17 bases remaining between them. Germline lookup yields CDR1 SNHLY and CDR2 FYNNEI. The CDR3 loop spans 12 amino acids. The CDR3 DNA is TGTGCCAGCAGTTGGGGTGCGGTTCCGTCGTACTTC. It encodes CASSWGAVPSYF.

V and J are TRBV5-1 and TRBJ2-7; tentative D call: TRBD2 (6 bases). This CDR3 contains 15 residues. Germline loops: CDR1 SGHRS, CDR2 YFSETQ. The V end was cut by 3 bases, the J end by 3 bases, with 16 bases between. The chain's CDR3 is CASSSRDPGNYEQYF. The CDR3 bases are TGCGCCAGCAGCTCGCGGGACCCAGGAAACTACGAGCAGTACTTC.

The rearrangement uses TRBV2 and TRBJ1-4, with 11 bases matching TRBD1. Germline CDR1 is SNHLY and CDR2 is FYNNEI. V lost 5 bases and J lost 8; bases outside the gene matches: 4. The CDR3 has 14 residues. The CDR3 loop is CASSRDRGREKLFF. CDR3 nucleotide sequence: TGTGCCAGCAGTAGGGACAGGGGGAGGGAAAAACTGTTTTTT.

The chain is built from TRBV5-4 and TRBJ2-5; D may be TRBD1 (7 bases). Trimming shortened V by 3 bases and J by 1 base, and 10 bases separated the two germline ends. The CDR3 totals 14 residues. The germline V gene encodes CDR1 SGHNT and CDR2 YYREEE (reference sequence). The CDR3 DNA sequence: TGTGCCAGCAGCTGGAGGGGGCTCCAAGAGACCCAGTACTTC. It is translated as CASSWRGLQETQYF.

CDR3 sequence reads: CASSPGQKEPQHF. In DNA form, the CDR3 reads TGTGCCAGCTCACCGGGGCAGAAGGAGCCCCAGCATTTT. This chain connects TRBV18 to TRBJ1-5; TRBD1 might be the D (5 bases). Germline CDR1 KGHSH, CDR2 LQKENI. V shed 3 bases and J shed 8 bases, with 11 bases lying between them. This CDR3 has 13 amino acids.

The chain employs TRBV5-1 and TRBJ2-7; TRBD1 aligns across 7 bases. Germline V CDR1 and CDR2: SGHRS, YFSETQ. This CDR3 region has 12 residues. V was clipped by 8 bases and J by 9 bases; unmatched bases: 11. This CDR3 is CASGQANGGQYF. CDR3 bases: TGCGCCAGTGGACAGGCCAATGGTGGGCAGTACTTC.

As to this clone: The same CDR3 is also encoded by other DNA sequences in this sample. The J gene is TRBJ2-1, the V gene TRBV29-1; 8 bases are a match to TRBD2. This CDR3 has 12 amino acids. CDR1 and CDR2 from the germline V gene are SQVTM and ANQGSEA. Trimming cost V 6 bases and J 10 bases; bases outside gene matches: 8. The CDR3 loop reads CSVDRAGVEQFF. The CDR3 bases are TGCAGCGTCGATAGAGCGGGAGTCGAGCAGTTCTTC.

V is TRBV7-8 and J is TRBJ2-6; D call uncertain. Germline CDR1 reads SGHVS; CDR2 reads FQNEAQ. The CDR3 has 17 amino acids. Trimming stripped 1 base from V and 2 bases from J, with 12 bases between. The CDR3 region is CASSLDSYPAGANVLTF. The CDR3 region has the DNA TGTGCCAGCAGCTTAGACTCCTACCCCGCTGGGGCCAACGTCCTGACTTTC.

V usage is TRBV2 and J usage is TRBJ2-5; the match to TRBD1 covers 7 bases. The CDR3 has 15 residues. The V gene's germline CDR1 is SNHLY and CDR2 FYNNEI. J was trimmed by 4 bases and V by 6 bases; bases with no gene match: 11. CDR3 residues: CASSKTGVNLETQYF. In nucleotides, the CDR3 is TGTGCCAGCAGCAAAACAGGGGTGAATTTAGAGACCCAGTACTTC.

The V gene is TRBV5-8, the J gene TRBJ1-3; D gene unclear. The germline CDR1 and CDR2 sequences are SGHTS and YDEGEE. The CDR3 runs to 13 residues. The ends were cut back, 4 bases at V and 8 bases at J, with 13 bases in the middle. CDR3 residues: CASSRAPFDTIYF. DNA for the CDR3: TGTGCCAGCAGCCGCGCCCCGTTCGACACCATATATTTT.

The genes are TRBV30 and TRBJ2-1, with 9 positions matching TRBD2. The CDR3 covers 17 residues. Germline CDR1 and CDR2: GTSNPN and SVGIG (reference sequence). Losses at the gene ends were 0 bases for V and 8 bases for J; bases not matched to a gene: 14. This CDR3 is CAWSVRAGGPGLDEQFF. CDR3 in DNA: TGTGCCTGGAGTGTACGGGCGGGAGGGCCAGGTCTAGATGAGCAGTTCTTC. The entire variable domain, with the rest obtained from reference TRBV30 and TRBJ2-1, is as follows: SQTIHQWPATLVQPVGSPLSLECTVEGTSNPNLYWYRQAAGRGLQLLFYSVGIGQISSEVPQNLSASRPQDRQFILSSKKLLLSDSGFYLCAWSVRAGGPGLDEQFFGPGTRLTVL.

The chain joins TRBV18 to TRBJ1-2, with D possibly TRBD1 on 6 matching bases. Trimming pared 3 bases from V and 0 bases from J, leaving 11 bases between. The length of the CDR3 is 15 residues. The germline V gene has CDR1 KGHSH and CDR2 LQKENI. CDR3 region: CASSPRTEPNYGYTF. The CDR3 bases are TGTGCCAGCTCACCGAGGACAGAACCTAACTATGGCTACACCTTC.

CDR3 region: CASSPQVVSGANVLTF. The DNA of the CDR3 is TGTGCCAGCAGCCCACAGGTTGTCTCTGGGGCCAACGTCCTGACTTTC. The chain employs TRBV7-8 and TRBJ2-6, with D maybe TRBD1 (5 bases). V dropped 5 bases and J dropped 0 bases, with 11 bases sitting between them. The CDR3 length is 16 residues. Germline V gene lookup returns CDR1 SGHVS and CDR2 FQNEAQ. Full variable domain (missing parts from reference TRBV7-8 and TRBJ2-6): GAGVSQSPRYKVAKRGQDVALRCDPISGHVSLFWYQQALGQGPEFLTYFQNEAQLDKSGLPSDRFFAERPEGSVSTLKIQRTQQEDSAVYLCASSPQVVSGANVLTFGAGSRLTVL.

The chain employs TRBV11-2 and TRBJ2-7; 7 bases agree with TRBD1. Trimming removed 3 bases from V and 0 bases from J; junction bases left unmatched: 11. Germline V gene lookup returns CDR1 SGHAT and CDR2 FQNNGV. The CDR3 sequence is 17 residues long. The CDR3 DNA is TGTGCCAGCAGCTTCACCTTAGGTACAGGGGCCTCCTACGAGCAGTACTTC. Its translation is CASSFTLGTGASYEQYF. Full variable domain (rest looked up from reference TRBV11-2 and TRBJ2-7): EAGVAQSPRYKIIEKRQSVAFWCNPISGHATLYWYQQILGQGPKLLIQFQNNGVVDDSQLPKDRFSAERLKGVDSTLKIQPAKLEDSAVYLCASSFTLGTGASYEQYFGPGTRLTVT.

V usage is TRBV7-6 and J usage is TRBJ2-5; 9 bases map to TRBD1. In germline, CDR1 is SGHVS, CDR2 FNYEAQ. Losses at the gene ends were 5 bases for V and 6 bases for J; bases not matched to a gene: 13. The CDR3 length is 16 residues. CDR3 sequence (DNA): TGTGCCAGCAGCCTCAGATCGGGGACAGGGACGAAGACCCAGTACTTC. Amino acids: CASSLRSGTGTKTQYF.

The V call is TRBV5-1, the J call TRBJ1-1; D unclear. Germline V CDR1 and CDR2: SGHRS, YFSETQ. V lost 4 bases, J lost 5 bases, and 18 bases lay in between. This CDR3 contains 15 residues. Here the CDR3 reads CASSPPRASETEAFF. The CDR3 bases are TGCGCCAGCAGCCCGCCCCGGGCGAGTGAGACTGAAGCTTTCTTT.